One and the same sample provided the 12 T cell receptor beta chains below, sequenced in a study of CD8+ T cells in alopecia areata. Reverse transcribed after extraction, RNA yielded cDNA as the sequencing template. The table came from immunoSEQ multiplex PCR; TCRdb's copy has only in-frame clones and leaves some out. The sample gives 100,000 to 150,000 clones, 40% to 55% of which show up once; over 9.5% is in the top ten. The specimen was NKG2D-low CD8+ T cells sorted from blood. The source of these receptors is a human donor with alopecia areata.

Comments on this clone: At the DNA level, this CDR3 is encoded by other sequences in the same sample as well. The chain is built from TRBV5-1 and TRBJ2-2, with D unresolved. The CDR3 has 11 amino acids. The germline V gene has CDR1 SGHRS and CDR2 YFSETQ. Trimming pared 4 bases from V and 5 bases from J, leaving 3 bases between. The CDR3 is CASSGTGELFF. In DNA, the CDR3 is TGCGCCAGCAGCGGGACCGGGGAGCTGTTTTTT.

V usage is TRBV15 and J usage is TRBJ2-6, with 7 bases lining up with TRBD1. Germline CDR1 reads LNHNV; CDR2 reads YYDKDF (reference sequence). The V gene end was trimmed by 1 base and the J gene end by 1 base; junction bases not matched to a gene: 7. The CDR3 covers 18 residues. CDR3 sequence: CATSRVGDSQSGANVLTF. The CDR3 coding sequence is TGTGCCACCAGCAGAGTGGGGGACAGTCAATCTGGGGCCAACGTCCTGACTTTC.

The rearrangement joins TRBV29-1 to TRBJ2-2, with TRBD2 identical over 9 bases. Germline CDR1 reads SQVTM; CDR2 reads ANQGSEA. The CDR3 is 14 amino acids. With V trimmed by 3 bases and J by 7 bases, 6 bases remained unmatched. For the CDR3, the DNA is TGCAGCGTTGAGGCGGGGGGGCCCCTCGGGGAGCTGTTTTTT. It specifies CSVEAGGPLGELFF.

This chain joins TRBV29-1 and TRBJ2-7; D is possibly TRBD1 or TRBD2 (7 bases each). The length of the CDR3 is 14 residues. CDR1 is SQVTM and CDR2 is ANQGSEA in the germline V gene. Trimming removed 6 bases from V and 6 bases from J, with 21 bases in between. The CDR3 protein is CSVRGDSWTSEQYF. The CDR3 DNA follows: TGCAGCGTCCGGGGGGACAGTTGGACATCCGAGCAGTACTTC.

This clone showed up just a few times. The chain uses TRBV28 and TRBJ2-6; the D is unclear. This CDR3 region has 14 residues. The V gene's germline CDR1 is MDHEN and CDR2 SYDVKM. Trimming pared 6 bases from V and 0 bases from J, leaving 6 bases between. CDR3 sequence reads: CASSFASGANVLTF. CDR3 nucleotide sequence: TGTGCCAGCAGCTTCGCCTCTGGGGCCAACGTCCTGACTTTC. The full variable domain, with the rest looked up from reference TRBV28 and TRBJ2-6, is DVKVTQSSRYLVKRTGEKVFLECVQDMDHENMFWYRQDPGLGLRLIYFSYDVKMKEKGDIPEGYSVSREKKERFSLILESASTNQTSMYLCASSFASGANVLTFGAGSRLTVL.

Points on this clone: This same CDR3 is encoded by further DNA sequences in the sample. This chain links TRBV29-1 with TRBJ2-5; D may correspond to TRBD1 or TRBD2 (5 bases each). Between the trimmed V and J ends, which lost 3 bases and 3 bases, there was a span of 8 bases. The CDR3 covers 12 residues. The germline gives CDR1 SQVTM, CDR2 ANQGSEA. CDR3 DNA sequence: TGCAGCGTTGAGGGGGTTGAAGAGACCCAGTACTTC. Its protein product is CSVEGVEETQYF.

This clone has a handful of counts. The J gene is TRBJ2-7, the V gene TRBV27; D might be TRBD2 (6 bases). The V gene lost 4 bases and the J gene lost 0 bases, with 13 bases spanning the gap. This CDR3 is built from 15 residues. The germline CDR1 and CDR2 sequences are MNHEY and SMNVEV (reference sequence). This chain's CDR3 is CASSSTGGTSYEQYF. CDR3 DNA sequence: TGTGCCAGCAGTTCCACCGGAGGGACCTCCTACGAGCAGTACTTC.

This clone was seen once. CDR3 region: CASSLLFGKETQYF. CDR3 nucleotides: TGTGCCAGCAGTTTACTCTTCGGGAAAGAGACCCAGTACTTC. J is TRBJ2-5 and V is TRBV27; possibly TRBD2 for D (5 bases). The CDR3 is 14 residues long. Germline CDR1 reads MNHEY; CDR2 reads SMNVEV (reference sequence). Trimming removed 2 bases at V and 3 bases at J, with 10 bases between.

This chain connects TRBV29-1 to TRBJ2-3; 7 positions match TRBD2. CDR3 size: 15 residues. Trimming took 5 bases from V and 4 from J; bases not matched to a gene: 12. Germline loops: CDR1 SQVTM, CDR2 ANQGSEA. The CDR3 is CSVSGEGEIPDTQYF. For the CDR3, the DNA is TGCAGCGTTAGCGGGGAAGGGGAGATTCCAGATACGCAGTATTTT.

The V gene is TRBV7-2, the J gene TRBJ2-5; 11 bases line up with TRBD2. This CDR3 has 15 amino acids. V shed 5 bases, J shed 6 bases, and the junction held 8 bases outside the gene matches. Germline V gives CDR1 SGHTA, CDR2 FQGNSA. CDR3 loop: CASSQLAGAPQTQYF. The CDR3 region has the DNA TGTGCCAGCAGCCAACTAGCGGGGGCCCCACAGACCCAGTACTTC.

CDR3 protein: CSVTAGVNTEAFF. The CDR3 DNA follows: TGCAGCGTGACGGCAGGGGTGAACACTGAAGCTTTCTTT. The chain carries TRBV29-1 and TRBJ1-1; a possible D gene is TRBD1 (6 bases). The CDR3 runs to 13 residues. The ends were cut back, 6 bases at V and 0 bases at J, with 11 bases in the middle. The V gene's germline CDR1 is SQVTM and CDR2 ANQGSEA.

The chain employs TRBV29-1 and TRBJ2-1, with D perhaps matching TRBD1 (6 bases). Germline CDR1 is SQVTM and CDR2 is ANQGSEA. Trimming pared 6 bases from V and 2 bases from J, leaving 11 bases between. The CDR3 sequence is 13 residues long. This CDR3 reads CSVHRDPYNEQFF. As DNA, the CDR3 is TGCAGCGTCCACAGGGACCCCTACAATGAGCAGTTCTTC.